This paragraph reports one T cell receptor (beta chain). The antigen is unknown. The data belong to a study of cytomegalovirus exposure and HLA in healthy donors. Points from the study as a whole: The listing of 150 to 200 TCR beta chains classed them as cytomegalovirus-associated. Exclusion as indistinguishable affected some V segments, including TRBV6-2 and TRBV6-3.

PCR was performed using 60 Vbeta and 13 Jbeta primers. Method: immunoSEQ multiplex PCR; TCRdb's copy keeps in-frame clones and lacks some. The repertoire consists of 100,000 to 150,000 clones, with about 70% occurring once and the leading ten covering around 2.1%. CDR1 and CDR2 (germline): MDHEN, SYDVKM. CDR3 size: 16 residues. J lost 2 bases, V lost 3 bases, and 6 bases had no gene match. This cohort consisted of healthy bone marrow donors. Sequenced material: PBMCs. This receptor was obtained from a woman between 35 and 50 years old in good health and CMV-seropositive. J is TRBJ2-1 and V is TRBV28, with TRBD2 identical over 8 bases. The CDR3 bases are TGTGCCAGCAGTTTGGAAACTAGCGGAGCCTACAATGAGCAGTTCTTC. This codes for CASSLETSGAYNEQFF.